Sequencing of this T cell receptor (beta chain) was carried out in a study of T cell responses to AZD1222 COVID-19 vaccine. Study observations and caveats: Spike-wide coverage was observed for vaccine-associated CD4 TCRs, with dominant responses at 160-218 and 743-854. Clonal diversity may have been underestimated, and the donors were mostly white British, with more females than males.

Analyses pooled second doses at about 4 or about 12 weeks. As regards this clone: Antigen unknown.

The method was immunoSEQ multiplex PCR; TCRdb's version includes in-frame clones alone and lacks a portion of them. This sample has more than 150,000 clones; more than 75% occur once, and the top ten carry roughly 25%. The sample was peripheral blood, taken 28 days after the second AZD1222 dose. The receptor was derived from an adult who received the AZD1222 COVID-19 vaccine.

The CDR3 sequence: CSVARAAAYNEQFF. The CDR3 DNA follows: TGCAGCGTTGCCCGCGCGGCCGCATACAATGAGCAGTTCTTC. The chain employs TRBV29-1 and TRBJ2-1, with unresolved D. CDR1 and CDR2 from the germline V gene are SQVTM and ANQGSEA. V was pared by 4 bases and J by 4 bases, with 14 bases between. The CDR3 spans 14 residues.